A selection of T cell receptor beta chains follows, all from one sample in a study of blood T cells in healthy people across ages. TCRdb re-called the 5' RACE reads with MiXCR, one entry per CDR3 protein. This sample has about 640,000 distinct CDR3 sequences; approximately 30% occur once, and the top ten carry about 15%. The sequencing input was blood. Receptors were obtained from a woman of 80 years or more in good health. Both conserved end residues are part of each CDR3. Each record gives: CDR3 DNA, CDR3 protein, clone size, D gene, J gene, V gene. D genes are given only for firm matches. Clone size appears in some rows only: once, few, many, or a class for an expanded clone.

cdr3_nt: TGCAGTGCTAGGGACCTACTCATAGCGGGGCCATACAATGAGCAGTTCTTC; cdr3_aa: CSARDLLIAGPYNEQFF; clone_size: many; d_call: TRBD2; j_call: TRBJ2-1; v_call: TRBV20-1
cdr3_nt: TGTGCCAGCAGCCACCCAGTTGTCACTCGATTAGCTTTCTTT; cdr3_aa: CASSHPVVTRLAFF; clone_size: -; d_call: -; j_call: TRBJ1-1; v_call: TRBV25-1
cdr3_nt: TGTGCCAGCAGCCGCTTTACAGGTGAAGCTTTCTTT; cdr3_aa: CASSRFTGEAFF; clone_size: few; d_call: -; j_call: TRBJ1-1; v_call: TRBV14
cdr3_nt: TGTGCCAGCAGCTCTGAGGGATCTGGAAACACCATATATTTT; cdr3_aa: CASSSEGSGNTIYF; clone_size: -; d_call: -; j_call: TRBJ1-3; v_call: TRBV5-6
cdr3_nt: TGTGCCAGCAGTCCAGACTCAGGGGATTCAACAGATACGCAGTATTTT; cdr3_aa: CASSPDSGDSTDTQYF; clone_size: -; d_call: -; j_call: TRBJ2-3; v_call: TRBV12-3/TRBV12-4
cdr3_nt: TGTGCCGGCAGTTTGGAAGAGACCCAGTACTTC; cdr3_aa: CAGSLEETQYF; clone_size: few; d_call: -; j_call: TRBJ2-5; v_call: TRBV12-3/TRBV12-4
cdr3_nt: TGTGCCAGCAGCTACGGACTAGCGGTCGGGGAAGATACGCAGTATTTT; cdr3_aa: CASSYGLAVGEDTQYF; clone_size: many; d_call: TRBD2; j_call: TRBJ2-3; v_call: TRBV7-2
cdr3_nt: TGCGCCAGCAGCCCGGAACTAGCTTCCCACGAGCAGTACTTC; cdr3_aa: CASSPELASHEQYF; clone_size: many; d_call: -; j_call: TRBJ2-7; v_call: TRBV5-1
cdr3_nt: TGTGCCACCAGCAGAACAGGAGCTTCCTCCTACGAGCAGTACTTC; cdr3_aa: CATSRTGASSYEQYF; clone_size: -; d_call: -; j_call: TRBJ2-7; v_call: TRBV15
cdr3_nt: TGCAGTGCTAGTATAATCTCGCGGGGCCCAGATAGCTCCTACAATGAGCAGTTCTTC; cdr3_aa: CSASIISRGPDSSYNEQFF; clone_size: -; d_call: -; j_call: TRBJ2-1; v_call: TRBV20-1
cdr3_nt: TGTGCCAGCAGTGCCCCTAATGAAAAACTGTTTTTT; cdr3_aa: CASSAPNEKLFF; clone_size: -; d_call: -; j_call: TRBJ1-4; v_call: TRBV25-1
cdr3_nt: TGTGCCAGCAGCTCCCGGGACAGCCAACAGTTCTTC; cdr3_aa: CASSSRDSQQFF; clone_size: -; d_call: TRBD1; j_call: TRBJ2-1; v_call: TRBV7-2
cdr3_nt: TGTGCCAGCAGTTTAGATCCAGGGAAGCTTTGGAATGAAGCTTTCTTT; cdr3_aa: CASSLDPGKLWNEAFF; clone_size: -; d_call: -; j_call: TRBJ1-1; v_call: TRBV7-2
cdr3_nt: TGCGCCAGCAGCCAAGACGGCAGTAGCTATGGCTACACCTTC; cdr3_aa: CASSQDGSSYGYTF; clone_size: once; d_call: -; j_call: TRBJ1-2; v_call: TRBV4-1
cdr3_nt: TGTGCCAGCAGACGACGTGGGGGGCACTATGGCTACACCTTC; cdr3_aa: CASRRRGGHYGYTF; clone_size: -; d_call: -; j_call: TRBJ1-2; v_call: TRBV12-3/TRBV12-4
cdr3_nt: TGCGCCAGCAGCCAAGATTTGGACGACCAGAGGGCGGAAGCTTTCTTT; cdr3_aa: CASSQDLDDQRAEAFF; clone_size: many; d_call: -; j_call: TRBJ1-1; v_call: TRBV4-3
cdr3_nt: TGTGCCAGCAGCTTGGGTAGCGGGAGAAGCACAGATACGCAGTATTTT; cdr3_aa: CASSLGSGRSTDTQYF; clone_size: few; d_call: TRBD2; j_call: TRBJ2-3; v_call: TRBV7-7
cdr3_nt: TGTGCCTGGAATGTGGGGGGACTAGCGGTTTACAATGAGCAGTTCTTC; cdr3_aa: CAWNVGGLAVYNEQFF; clone_size: many; d_call: TRBD2; j_call: TRBJ2-1; v_call: TRBV30
cdr3_nt: TGTGCCAGCGGGAGTGGCGGGGGGGGGTCAGATACGCAGTATTTT; cdr3_aa: CASGSGGGGSDTQYF; clone_size: many; d_call: TRBD2; j_call: TRBJ2-3; v_call: TRBV4-2
cdr3_nt: TGCAGCGTTGAAGACCCGGGACAGGGACTCTACGAGCAGTACTTC; cdr3_aa: CSVEDPGQGLYEQYF; clone_size: many; d_call: TRBD1; j_call: TRBJ2-7; v_call: TRBV29-1
cdr3_nt: TGTGCCAGCAGCTTAGTGGGGGTGGAGGGGGATACGCAGTATTTT; cdr3_aa: CASSLVGVEGDTQYF; clone_size: many; d_call: -; j_call: TRBJ2-3; v_call: TRBV7-2
cdr3_nt: TGTGCCAGCAGCACTAACAGGGGGCAGAACACTGAAGCTTTCTTT; cdr3_aa: CASSTNRGQNTEAFF; clone_size: few; d_call: TRBD1; j_call: TRBJ1-1; v_call: TRBV5-5
cdr3_nt: TGTGCCAGCAGTTCCGGGCGCCGTGACACAGATACGCAGTATTTT; cdr3_aa: CASSSGRRDTDTQYF; clone_size: few; d_call: -; j_call: TRBJ2-3; v_call: TRBV28
cdr3_nt: TGTGCCAGCAGTCAGGTAATGTCGCGCGAGCAGTACTTC; cdr3_aa: CASSQVMSREQYF; clone_size: many; d_call: -; j_call: TRBJ2-7; v_call: TRBV6-1
cdr3_nt: TGTGCCAGCAGCCTAGATCCGGACCCAAAGTATCCCCAGCATTTT; cdr3_aa: CASSLDPDPKYPQHF; clone_size: many; d_call: -; j_call: TRBJ1-5; v_call: TRBV9
cdr3_nt: TGTGCCAGCAGCCCTCAAAGGGGGAGTTTACACGAGCAGTACTTC; cdr3_aa: CASSPQRGSLHEQYF; clone_size: -; d_call: -; j_call: TRBJ2-7; v_call: TRBV7-2
cdr3_nt: TGCGCCAGCCGAGCCGGGTCCCATCAATCCGGAGGGGCTTTCTTT; cdr3_aa: CASRAGSHQSGGAFF; clone_size: many; d_call: -; j_call: TRBJ1-1; v_call: TRBV5-1
cdr3_nt: TGTGCCAGCAGCTTAACAGAAAATAGGGGGACCCAGTACTTC; cdr3_aa: CASSLTENRGTQYF; clone_size: few; d_call: -; j_call: TRBJ2-5; v_call: TRBV7-2
cdr3_nt: TGTGCCACCAGTGAGTCAGGGGGCTATGGCTACACCTTC; cdr3_aa: CATSESGGYGYTF; clone_size: many; d_call: TRBD1; j_call: TRBJ1-2; v_call: TRBV24-1
cdr3_nt: TGCAGTGCTAGAGATCCCCCCAAGCAGCCCCAGCATTTT; cdr3_aa: CSARDPPKQPQHF; clone_size: many; d_call: -; j_call: TRBJ1-5; v_call: TRBV20-1
cdr3_nt: TGTGCCAGCAGGGGGGAATCCTACGAGCAGTACTTC; cdr3_aa: CASRGESYEQYF; clone_size: many; d_call: -; j_call: TRBJ2-7; v_call: TRBV6-5
cdr3_nt: TGTGCCAGCACTCAAGACAGGGGCTATGGCTACACCTTC; cdr3_aa: CASTQDRGYGYTF; clone_size: -; d_call: TRBD1; j_call: TRBJ1-2; v_call: TRBV28
cdr3_nt: TGTGCCAGCTCACCACCGTACAGGACGGGTGGCTACACCTTC; cdr3_aa: CASSPPYRTGGYTF; clone_size: many; d_call: -; j_call: TRBJ1-2; v_call: TRBV18
cdr3_nt: TGTGCCAGCAGACAAGCGGGGGGACTCGCAGATACGCAGTATTTT; cdr3_aa: CASRQAGGLADTQYF; clone_size: many; d_call: TRBD2; j_call: TRBJ2-3; v_call: TRBV6-2/TRBV6-3
cdr3_nt: TGTGCCAGCAGCTTAGCTTCCCACACTGAAGCTTTCTTT; cdr3_aa: CASSLASHTEAFF; clone_size: few; d_call: -; j_call: TRBJ1-1; v_call: TRBV7-6
cdr3_nt: TGTGCCACCTTAAATAGGGACTCTGGAAACACCATATATTTT; cdr3_aa: CATLNRDSGNTIYF; clone_size: few; d_call: -; j_call: TRBJ1-3; v_call: TRBV15
cdr3_nt: TGTGCCAGCACCAGGAGAGGGGGGTGGTTTAGCAATCAGCCCCAGCATTTT; cdr3_aa: CASTRRGGWFSNQPQHF; clone_size: -; d_call: -; j_call: TRBJ1-5; v_call: TRBV6-2/TRBV6-3